One sample yielded the 8 T cell receptor beta chains listed below, sequenced in a study of CD8+ T cells in alopecia areata. Isolated RNA was reverse transcribed into cDNA used as the sequencing template. Method: immunoSEQ multiplex PCR; TCRdb's copy keeps in-frame clones and lacks some. The sample contains some 220,000 clones, under 60% of which appear only once. Described treatment: oral pan-JAK inhibitor, 5-10 mg twice daily. This sample comprised CD4+ T cells sorted from blood, obtained at week 4, from a patient treated with tofacitinib. These receptors all come from a human donor with alopecia areata.

This clone has just a few counts. This chain joins TRBV18 and TRBJ1-4; TRBD1 matches at 10 bases. This CDR3 region has 17 residues. With 3 bases clipped from V and 5 bases from J, the junction kept 9 bases outside the gene matches. The germline CDR1 and CDR2 sequences are KGHSH and LQKENI. In nucleotides, the CDR3 is TGTGCCAGCTCACCGTTATCTCCGGGACAGGGGAATGAAAAACTGTTTTTT. This gives the protein CASSPLSPGQGNEKLFF.

The gene calls are TRBV4-1 and TRBJ1-2; D may be TRBD1 (5 bases). CDR3 size: 14 residues. V was cut by 3 bases and J by 4 bases, with 12 bases left in between. Germline values: CDR1 MGHRA, CDR2 YSYEKL. Written as DNA, the CDR3 is TGCGCCAGCAGCCAGACAGAGGCGGGCTATGGCTACACCTTC. It translates to CASSQTEAGYGYTF.

The chain links TRBV19 to TRBJ2-5; TRBD1 or TRBD2 may be the D gene (5 bases each). Germline CDR1 is LNHDA and CDR2 is SQIVND (reference sequence). This CDR3 spans 15 amino acids. Trimming took off 5 bases at V and 1 base at J, with 14 bases between the two ends. The CDR3 region is CASSPRGGFQETQYF. CDR3 nucleotide sequence: TGTGCCAGTAGTCCCCGGGGCGGTTTCCAAGAGACCCAGTACTTC.

J is TRBJ1-5 and V is TRBV7-2; 9 bases agree with TRBD1. The junction had 10 bases not matched to a gene; V was cut back by 1 base and J by 6 bases. Germline lookup yields CDR1 SGHTA and CDR2 FQGNSA. This CDR3 contains 17 residues. CDR3 region: CASSLEGTGLFGQPQHF. DNA of the CDR3: TGTGCCAGCAGCTTAGAGGGGACAGGGTTGTTTGGTCAGCCCCAGCATTTT.

The chain joins TRBV30 to TRBJ1-1; 7 bases agree with TRBD1. CDR1 is GTSNPN, CDR2 SVGIG, per germline (reference sequence). CDR3 length: 12 residues. V lost 4 bases and J lost 5; bases outside the gene matches: 4. DNA for the CDR3: TGTGCCTGGACCCACAGGGGAACTGAAGCTTTCTTT. This codes for CAWTHRGTEAFF. The whole variable domain, remainder taken from reference TRBV30 and TRBJ1-1, is SQTIHQWPATLVQPVGSPLSLECTVEGTSNPNLYWYRQAAGRGLQLLFYSVGIGQISSEVPQNLSASRPQDRQFILSSKKLLLSDSGFYLCAWTHRGTEAFFGQGTRLTVV.

V and J are TRBV9 and TRBJ2-7; D remains ambiguous. CDR1 and CDR2 from the germline V gene are SGDLS and YYNGEE. V lost 0 bases and J lost 2, with 9 bases in between. The CDR3 length is 14 residues. The CDR3 sequence: CASSVGPETYEQYF. In DNA, the CDR3 is TGTGCCAGCAGCGTAGGCCCTGAAACCTACGAGCAGTACTTC. Filled out from reference TRBV9 and TRBJ2-7, the complete variable domain reads DSGVTQTPKHLITATGQRVTLRCSPRSGDLSVYWYQQSLDQGLQFLIQYYNGEERAKGNILERFSAQQFPDLHSELNLSSLELGDSALYFCASSVGPETYEQYFGPGTRLTVT.

The table lists this clone with a few counts. The chain links TRBV18 to TRBJ2-7; either TRBD1 or TRBD2 may fit D (5 bases each). Germline V gene lookup returns CDR1 KGHSH and CDR2 LQKENI. This CDR3 is built from 12 residues. V was cut by 5 bases and J by 1 base, with 6 bases left in between. Here the CDR3 DNA reads TGTGCCAGCTCATGGGGGTCCTACGAGCAGTACTTC. Translation: CASSWGSYEQYF. Filled out from reference TRBV18 and TRBJ2-7, the complete variable domain reads NAGVMQNPRHLVRRRGQEARLRCSPMKGHSHVYWYRQLPEEGLKFMVYLQKENIIDESGMPKERFSAEFPKEGPSILRIQQVVRGDSAAYFCASSWGSYEQYFGPGTRLTVT.

The chain recombines TRBV4-1 with TRBJ2-1, with 11 bases fitting TRBD2. Germline lookup yields CDR1 MGHRA and CDR2 YSYEKL. The junction had 3 bases not matched to a gene; V was cut back by 4 bases and J by 1 base. This CDR3 has 16 residues. The CDR3 region has the DNA TGCGCCAGCAGCCCGACTAGCGGGGTTTCCTACAATGAGCAGTTCTTC. Residues: CASSPTSGVSYNEQFF.